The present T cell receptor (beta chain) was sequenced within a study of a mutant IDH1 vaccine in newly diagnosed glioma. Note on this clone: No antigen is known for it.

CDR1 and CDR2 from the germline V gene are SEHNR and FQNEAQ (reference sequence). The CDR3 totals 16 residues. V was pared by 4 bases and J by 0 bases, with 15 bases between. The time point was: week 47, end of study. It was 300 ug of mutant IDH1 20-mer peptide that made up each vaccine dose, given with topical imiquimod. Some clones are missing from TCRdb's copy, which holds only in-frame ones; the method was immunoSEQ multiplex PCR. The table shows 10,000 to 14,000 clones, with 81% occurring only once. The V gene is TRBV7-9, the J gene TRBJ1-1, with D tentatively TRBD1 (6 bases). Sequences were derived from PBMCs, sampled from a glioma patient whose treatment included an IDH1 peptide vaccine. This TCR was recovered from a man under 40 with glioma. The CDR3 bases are TGTGCCAGCAGCTACGGACAGCTACCCATGAACACTGAAGCTTTCTTT. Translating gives CASSYGQLPMNTEAFF.